This TCR beta chain was observed in a study of vaccination and CD4 T cells after COVID-19. As regards this clonotype: Its specificity is not known.

Sequencing of DNA taken from cultured CD4+ T cells relied on the Oncomine TCR Beta short-read assay. TCRdb reprocessed the PCR reads with MiXCR, giving one entry per CDR3 protein. The sample holds 6,500 to 9,000 distinct CDR3 sequences; 30% to 45% are singletons and the top ten take around 17%. The CDR3 is 12 amino acids. Trimming removed 8 bases from V and 7 bases from J, with 17 bases in between. Germline V lookup: CDR1 DFQATT, CDR2 SNEGSKA (reference sequence). Regarding treatment: roughly ten-day PBMC culture with coronavirus spike peptide pools or control peptides (ViraFEST assay). Gathering of the CD4+ T cells, from the unexposed donor, took place before the COVID-19 pandemic (2011-2018).

Sequenced material: CD4+ T cells from blood, cultured in vitro. The chain links TRBV20-1 to TRBJ1-1; D remains unclear. The clonotype originates from a human donor in good health. The CDR3 DNA follows: TGCAGTACCGGTCGTAATGTGTTTGAAGCTTTCTTT. Its protein is CSTGRNVFEAFF.